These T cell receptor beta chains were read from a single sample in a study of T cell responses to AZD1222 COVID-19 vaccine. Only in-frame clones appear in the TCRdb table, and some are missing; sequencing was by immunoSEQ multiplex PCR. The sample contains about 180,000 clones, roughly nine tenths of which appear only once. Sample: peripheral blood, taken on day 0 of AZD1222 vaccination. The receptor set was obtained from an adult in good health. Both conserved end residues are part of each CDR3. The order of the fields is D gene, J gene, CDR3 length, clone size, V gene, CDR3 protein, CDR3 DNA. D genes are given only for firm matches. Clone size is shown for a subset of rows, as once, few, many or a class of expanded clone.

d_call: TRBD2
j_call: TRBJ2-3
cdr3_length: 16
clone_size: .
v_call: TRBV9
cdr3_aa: CASSVLSGSSTDTQYF
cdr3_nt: TGTGCCAGCAGCGTACTCAGCGGGAGCAGCACAGATACGCAGTATTTT

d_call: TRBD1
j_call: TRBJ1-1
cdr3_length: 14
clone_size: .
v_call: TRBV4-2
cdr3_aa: CASSQEGTGGEAFF
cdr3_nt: TGTGCCAGCAGCCAAGAGGGCACAGGGGGGGAGGCTTTCTTT

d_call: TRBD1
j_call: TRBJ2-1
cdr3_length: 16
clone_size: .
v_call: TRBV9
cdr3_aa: CASSARGQGVYNEQFF
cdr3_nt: TGTGCCAGCAGCGCCCGAGGACAGGGAGTATACAATGAGCAGTTCTTC

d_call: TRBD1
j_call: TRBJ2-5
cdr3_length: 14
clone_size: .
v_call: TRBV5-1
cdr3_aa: CASSPGQFQETQYF
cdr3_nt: TGCGCCAGCAGCCCGGGACAGTTCCAAGAGACCCAGTACTTC

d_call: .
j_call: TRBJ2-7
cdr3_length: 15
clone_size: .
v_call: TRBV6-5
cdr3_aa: CASNRLGFRSYEQYF
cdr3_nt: TGTGCCAGCAACCGCCTGGGCTTTAGATCCTACGAGCAGTACTTC

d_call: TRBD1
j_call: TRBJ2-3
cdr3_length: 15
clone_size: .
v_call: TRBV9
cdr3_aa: CASSVDDRVADTQYF
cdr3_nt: TGTGCCAGCAGCGTAGACGACAGGGTTGCAGATACGCAGTATTTT

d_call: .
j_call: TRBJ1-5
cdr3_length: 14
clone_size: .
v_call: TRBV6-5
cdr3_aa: CASSDSFSNQPQHF
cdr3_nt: TGTGCCAGTTCGGACAGTTTTAGCAATCAGCCCCAGCATTTT

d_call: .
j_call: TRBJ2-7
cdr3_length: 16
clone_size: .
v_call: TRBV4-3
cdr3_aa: CASSQNTGWASYEQYF
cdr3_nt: TGCGCCAGCAGCCAAAACACAGGGTGGGCCTCCTACGAGCAGTACTTC

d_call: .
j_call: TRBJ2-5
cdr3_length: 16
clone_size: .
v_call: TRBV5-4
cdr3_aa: CASSFGGGGLKETQYF
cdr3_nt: TGTGCCAGCAGCTTCGGCGGGGGCGGGTTGAAAGAGACCCAGTACTTC

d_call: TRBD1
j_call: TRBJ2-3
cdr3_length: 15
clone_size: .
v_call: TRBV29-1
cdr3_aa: CSVRGDRGSTDTQYF
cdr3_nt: TGCAGCGTTCGGGGGGACAGGGGAAGCACAGATACGCAGTATTTT

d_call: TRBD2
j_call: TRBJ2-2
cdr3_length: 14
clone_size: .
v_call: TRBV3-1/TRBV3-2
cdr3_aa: CASSVSLAAGELFF
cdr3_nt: TGTGCCAGCAGCGTAAGTCTAGCGGCCGGGGAGCTGTTTTTT

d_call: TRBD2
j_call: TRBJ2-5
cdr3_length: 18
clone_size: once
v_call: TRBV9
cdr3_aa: CASSVASGGSPQVETQYF
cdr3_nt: TGTGCCAGCAGCGTAGCTAGCGGGGGGTCCCCCCAAGTTGAGACCCAGTACTTC

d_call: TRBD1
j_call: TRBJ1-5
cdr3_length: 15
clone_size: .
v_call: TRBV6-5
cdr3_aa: CASSYQTGDNQPQHF
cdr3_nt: TGTGCCAGCAGTTACCAGACAGGGGACAATCAGCCCCAGCATTTT

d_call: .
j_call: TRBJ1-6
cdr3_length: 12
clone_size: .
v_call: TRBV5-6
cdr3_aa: CASSQGGSPLHF
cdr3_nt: TGTGCCAGCTCCCAGGGCGGGTCACCCCTCCACTTT

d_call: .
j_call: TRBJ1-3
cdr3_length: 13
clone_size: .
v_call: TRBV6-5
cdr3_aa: CASRKASGNTIYF
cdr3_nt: TGTGCCAGCAGGAAGGCCTCTGGAAACACCATATATTTT

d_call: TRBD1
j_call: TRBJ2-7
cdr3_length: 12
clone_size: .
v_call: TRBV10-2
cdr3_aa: CASGTALHEQYF
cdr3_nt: TGCGCCAGCGGGACAGCCCTCCACGAGCAGTACTTC

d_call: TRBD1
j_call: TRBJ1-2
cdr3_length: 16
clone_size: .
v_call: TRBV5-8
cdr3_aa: CASRGTGVNSFYGYTF
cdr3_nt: TGTGCCAGCAGAGGGACAGGGGTCAATTCCTTCTATGGCTACACCTTC

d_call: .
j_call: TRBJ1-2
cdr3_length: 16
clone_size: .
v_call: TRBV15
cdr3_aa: CATSSVNGGSWYGYTF
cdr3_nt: TGTGCCACCAGCAGTGTAAACGGGGGGTCGTGGTATGGCTACACCTTC

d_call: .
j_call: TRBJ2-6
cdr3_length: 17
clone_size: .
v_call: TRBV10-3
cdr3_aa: CAISDSRGLSGANVLTF
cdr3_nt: TGTGCCATCAGTGACTCGCGGGGACTCTCTGGGGCCAACGTCCTGACTTTC

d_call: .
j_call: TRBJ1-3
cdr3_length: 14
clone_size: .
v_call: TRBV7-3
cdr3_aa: CASSLTSGGNTIYF
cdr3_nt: TGTGCCAGCAGCTTAACGTCCGGCGGAAACACCATATATTTT

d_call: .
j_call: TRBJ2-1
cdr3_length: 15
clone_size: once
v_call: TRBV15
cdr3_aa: CATSRSTISYNEQFF
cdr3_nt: TGTGCCACCAGCAGATCTACTATCTCCTACAATGAGCAGTTCTTC

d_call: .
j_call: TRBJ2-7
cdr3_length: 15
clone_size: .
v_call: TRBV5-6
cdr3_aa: CASDTHLSLGEEQYF
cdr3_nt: TGTGCCAGCGACACACACCTATCCTTGGGGGAAGAGCAGTACTTC

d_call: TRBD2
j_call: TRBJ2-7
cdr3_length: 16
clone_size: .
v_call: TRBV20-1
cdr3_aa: CSASQTSGGRAYEQYF
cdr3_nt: TGCAGTGCTAGTCAGACTAGCGGGGGACGTGCCTACGAGCAGTACTTC

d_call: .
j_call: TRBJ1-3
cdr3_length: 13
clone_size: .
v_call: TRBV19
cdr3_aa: CASPPPLWNTIYF
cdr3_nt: TGTGCCAGTCCTCCTCCTCTTTGGAACACCATATATTTT

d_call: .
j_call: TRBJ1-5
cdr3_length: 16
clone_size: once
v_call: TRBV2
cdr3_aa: CASSDPGGYSNQPQHF
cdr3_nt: TGTGCCAGCAGTGACCCAGGCGGCTATAGCAATCAGCCCCAGCATTTT

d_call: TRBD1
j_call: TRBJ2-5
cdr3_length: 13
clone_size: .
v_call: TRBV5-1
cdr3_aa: CASSYGQGETQYF
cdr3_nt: TGCGCCAGCAGCTACGGACAGGGGGAGACCCAGTACTTC

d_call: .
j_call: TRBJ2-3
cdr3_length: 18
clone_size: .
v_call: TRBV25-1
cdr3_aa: CASSDPSGTRPWTDTQYF
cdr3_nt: TGTGCCAGCAGTGACCCCTCCGGGACACGCCCGTGGACAGATACGCAGTATTTT

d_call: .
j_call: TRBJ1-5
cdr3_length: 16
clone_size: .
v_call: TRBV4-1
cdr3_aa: CASSQGAVAGRQPQHF
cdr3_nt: TGCGCCAGCAGCCAAGGTGCGGTTGCAGGGCGTCAGCCCCAGCATTTT

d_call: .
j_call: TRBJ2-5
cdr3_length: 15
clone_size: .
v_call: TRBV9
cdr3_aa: CASSGPTVTQETQYF
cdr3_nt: TGTGCCAGCAGCGGCCCGACAGTGACCCAAGAGACCCAGTACTTC

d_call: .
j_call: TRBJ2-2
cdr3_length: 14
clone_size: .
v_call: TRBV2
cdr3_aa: CASSERTNTGELFF
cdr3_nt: TGTGCCAGCAGTGAAAGGACGAACACCGGGGAGCTGTTTTTT

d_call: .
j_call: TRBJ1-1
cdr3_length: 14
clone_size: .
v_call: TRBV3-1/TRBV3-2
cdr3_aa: CASSQARVNTEAFF
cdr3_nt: TGTGCCAGCAGCCAAGCGCGAGTGAACACTGAAGCTTTCTTT

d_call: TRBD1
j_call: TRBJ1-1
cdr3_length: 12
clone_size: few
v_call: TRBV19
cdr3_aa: CASSPQGREAFF
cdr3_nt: TGTGCCAGTAGTCCACAGGGGAGAGAAGCTTTCTTT

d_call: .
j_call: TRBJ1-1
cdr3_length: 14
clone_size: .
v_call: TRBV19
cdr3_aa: CASSQVKGNTEAFF
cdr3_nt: TGTGCCAGTAGTCAGGTTAAAGGGAACACTGAAGCTTTCTTT

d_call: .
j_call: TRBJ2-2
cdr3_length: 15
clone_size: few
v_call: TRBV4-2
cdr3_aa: CASSQTGAHTGELFF
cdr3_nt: TGTGCCAGCAGCCAAACGGGGGCCCACACCGGGGAGCTGTTTTTT

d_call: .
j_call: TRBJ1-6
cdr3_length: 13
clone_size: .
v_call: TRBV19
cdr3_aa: CASSTATNSPLHF
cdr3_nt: TGTGCCAGTAGTACCGCCACAAATTCACCCCTCCACTTT

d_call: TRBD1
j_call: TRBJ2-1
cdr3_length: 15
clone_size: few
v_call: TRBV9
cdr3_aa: CASSDSGTGVHEQFF
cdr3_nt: TGTGCCAGCAGCGATTCCGGGACAGGGGTACATGAGCAGTTCTTC

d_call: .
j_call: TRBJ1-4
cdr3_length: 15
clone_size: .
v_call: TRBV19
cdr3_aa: CASSMGTVNLFALFF
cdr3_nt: TGTGCCAGTAGTATGGGGACCGTTAATCTGTTTGCGCTGTTTTTT

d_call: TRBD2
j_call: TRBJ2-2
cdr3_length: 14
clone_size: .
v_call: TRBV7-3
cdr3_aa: CASGAGGSTGELFF
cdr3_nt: TGTGCCAGCGGAGCGGGGGGGAGCACCGGGGAGCTGTTTTTT

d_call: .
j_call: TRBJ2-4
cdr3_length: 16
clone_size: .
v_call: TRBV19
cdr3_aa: CASSEARTLAKNIQYF
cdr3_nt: TGTGCCAGTAGCGAGGCCCGGACTTTGGCCAAAAACATTCAGTACTTC

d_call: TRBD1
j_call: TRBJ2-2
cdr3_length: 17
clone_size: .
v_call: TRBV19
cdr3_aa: CASSISFGTGYGGELFF
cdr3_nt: TGTGCCAGTAGTATTTCCTTCGGGACAGGGTATGGCGGGGAGCTGTTTTTT

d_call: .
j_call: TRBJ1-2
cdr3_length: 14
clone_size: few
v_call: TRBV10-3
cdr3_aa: CAISESGQGYGYTF
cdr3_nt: TGTGCCATCAGTGAGTCGGGGCAGGGCTATGGCTACACCTTC

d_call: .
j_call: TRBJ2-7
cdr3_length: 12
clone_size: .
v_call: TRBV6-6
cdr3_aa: CASRDGTYEQYF
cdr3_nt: TGTGCCAGCAGGGATGGGACCTACGAGCAGTACTTC

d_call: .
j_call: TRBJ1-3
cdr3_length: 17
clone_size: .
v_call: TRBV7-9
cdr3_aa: CASSLAKGGNSGNTIYF
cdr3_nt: TGTGCCAGCAGCTTAGCCAAGGGGGGAAACTCTGGAAACACCATATATTTT

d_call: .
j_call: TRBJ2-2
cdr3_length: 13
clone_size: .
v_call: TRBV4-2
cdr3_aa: CASSQSGTGELFF
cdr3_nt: TGTGCCAGCAGCCAATCCGGAACCGGGGAGCTGTTTTTT

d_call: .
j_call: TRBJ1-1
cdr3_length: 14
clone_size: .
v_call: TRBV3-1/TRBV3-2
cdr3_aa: CASSQEGGGTEAFF
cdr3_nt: TGTGCCAGCAGCCAAGAGGGAGGAGGAACTGAAGCTTTCTTT

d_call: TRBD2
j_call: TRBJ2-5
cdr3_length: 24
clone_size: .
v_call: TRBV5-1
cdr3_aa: CASSLAPVLGTNRFTVRKQETQYF
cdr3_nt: TGCGCCAGCAGCTTGGCCCCCGTTCTTGGGACTAACCGCTTTACGGTCCGTAAACAAGAGACCCAGTACTTC